The present entry profiles one T cell receptor (beta chain) with its context. The antigen remains unidentified. The method was immunoSEQ multiplex PCR; TCRdb's version includes in-frame clones alone and lacks a portion of them. There are about 350,000 clones in the sample; roughly 89% occur only once, and approximately 4.5% lies in the top ten. The treatment: about 20 received Ad26.COV2.S at low or high dose, single or two shots; 5 received placebo; per-sample allocation not given. Sampling occurred on day 63 after the first vaccine or placebo injection. This entry belongs to a study of Ad26.COV2.S vaccination and SARS-CoV-2 variants. Study background: The donor was enrolled in the Ad26.COV2.S arm of the COV1001 trial.

Germline CDR1 and CDR2: LNHDA and SQIVND (reference sequence). After removal of 5 bases from V and 14 bases from J, the junction contained 17 bases not matched to a gene. CDR3 size: 14 residues. Study conclusions and caveats: Total T cell responses, in the TCR breadth and depth analyses, may have been underestimated. For non-spike TCRs, breadth in vaccine recipients resembled that in placebo recipients.

This receptor was obtained from a person between 18 and 65 years old who received the Ad26.COV2.S COVID-19 vaccine or a placebo. The sequencing used peripheral blood, collected in a trial of Ad26.COV2.S vaccine versus placebo. V and J are TRBV19 and TRBJ1-2; TRBD1 matches 7 bases. The CDR3: CASSPWDRAVQNTF. The DNA for the CDR3 is TGTGCCAGTAGTCCCTGGGACAGAGCAGTTCAAAATACCTTC.